This TCR beta chain was obtained from a study of technical replicates of blood from a few donors. Generated by immunoSEQ multiplex PCR, the TCRdb table keeps only in-frame clones and is missing some. The sample consists of roughly 72,000 clones, 94% of them appearing once. V was clipped by 5 bases and J by 7 bases; unmatched bases: 8. This CDR3 contains 14 residues. CDR1 and CDR2 from the germline V gene are SGHVS and FNYEAQ. The sequencing input was T cells isolated from PBMCs. The origin of this receptor is a human donor in good health. The chain carries TRBV7-6 and TRBJ2-7, with TRBD1 matching over 10 bases. As DNA, the CDR3 is TGTGCCAGCAGCGAGGGACAGGGGATAGGGGAGCAGTACTTC. This sequence encodes CASSEGQGIGEQYF.